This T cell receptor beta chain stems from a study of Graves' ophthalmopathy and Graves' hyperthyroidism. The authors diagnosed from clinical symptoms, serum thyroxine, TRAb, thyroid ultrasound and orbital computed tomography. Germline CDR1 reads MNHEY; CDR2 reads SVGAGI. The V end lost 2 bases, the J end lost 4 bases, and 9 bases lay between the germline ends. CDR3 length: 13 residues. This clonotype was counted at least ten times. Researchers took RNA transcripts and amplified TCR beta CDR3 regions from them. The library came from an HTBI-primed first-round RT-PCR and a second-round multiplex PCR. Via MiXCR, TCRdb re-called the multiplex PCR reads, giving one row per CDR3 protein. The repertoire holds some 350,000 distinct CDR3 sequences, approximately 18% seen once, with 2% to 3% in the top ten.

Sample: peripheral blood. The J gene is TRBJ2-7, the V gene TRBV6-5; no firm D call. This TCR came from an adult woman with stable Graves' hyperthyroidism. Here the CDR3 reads CASSYLSVYEQYF. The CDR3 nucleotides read TGTGCCAGCAGTTACCTCTCAGTTTACGAGCAGTACTTC.